One and the same sample provided the 6 T cell receptor beta chains below, sequenced in a study of blood T cells in healthy people across ages. Sample-barcoded 5' priming and a J-beta primer mix drove a second PCR of 7 to 11 cycles. TCRdb ran MiXCR on the 5' RACE reads and lists one entry per CDR3 protein. The data hold nearly 1 million distinct CDR3 sequences, with roughly half observed a single time. Sequencing was carried out using blood. These receptors were obtained from a woman between 55 and 75 years old in good health.

This sequence joins TRBV20-1 and TRBJ2-3; 10 bases fit TRBD1. The germline CDR1 and CDR2 sequences are DFQATT and SNEGSKA (reference sequence). The V and J ends lost 6 bases and 3 bases, in that order; junction bases with no gene match: 6. The CDR3 sequence is 14 residues long. The CDR3 spells CSAERTGGTDTQYF. The CDR3 coding sequence is TGCAGTGCAGAGAGGACAGGGGGGACAGATACGCAGTATTTT.

Comments on this clonotype: One junction end disagrees with the germline gene, perhaps due to a read error. The V and J genes are TRBV7-2 and TRBJ2-3, with D possibly TRBD2 on 5 matching bases. Per the germline V gene, CDR1 is SGHTA and CDR2 is FQGNSA. The length of the CDR3 is 16 residues. CDR3 nucleotides: TGTGCCAGCAGCTTAGGTGCTGCGGGCCGCACAGATACGCTGTATTTT. This encodes CASSLGAAGRTDTLYF.

The chain links TRBV29-1 to TRBJ2-5; 9 bases map to TRBD1. The CDR3 covers 14 residues. CDR1 and CDR2 from the germline V gene are SQVTM and ANQGSEA. V shed 6 bases and J 1 base; nucleotides not matched to a gene: 6. CDR3 region: CSVRDRDFQETQYF. The CDR3 region has the DNA TGCAGCGTGCGGGACAGGGATTTCCAAGAGACCCAGTACTTC.

With respect to this clonotype: A much bigger clone sits one base away, suggesting this may be a read error. The chain joins TRBV11-2 to TRBJ2-5; D is uncertain. In germline, CDR1 is SGHAT, CDR2 FQNNGV. CDR3 length: 13 amino acids. The CDR3 DNA is TGTACCAGCAGCTTAGGAATTCAAGAGACCCAGTACTTC. It encodes CTSSLGIQETQYF.

This rearrangement joins TRBV5-1 to TRBJ2-7; D is unresolved. The germline CDR1 and CDR2 sequences are SGHRS and YFSETQ. V lost 4 bases, J lost 2 bases, and 10 bases lay in between. CDR3 length: 13 residues. The CDR3 region has the DNA TGCGCCAGCAGCCTTTACCCAGCCTACGAGCAGTACTTC. It specifies CASSLYPAYEQYF.

This clonotype was counted between two and nine times. The chain recombines TRBV20-1 with TRBJ2-1, with 13 bases aligning to TRBD2. With 5 bases clipped from V and 4 bases from J, the junction kept 14 bases outside the gene matches. The CDR3 has 18 amino acids. Germline loops: CDR1 DFQATT, CDR2 SNEGSKA (reference sequence). CDR3 protein: CSASSQGLAGAGYNEQFF. In nucleotides, the CDR3 is TGCAGTGCTTCCTCCCAAGGACTAGCGGGAGCAGGGTACAATGAGCAGTTCTTC.